In this sample, the clone carrying this T cell receptor beta chain turned up many times. What it binds is not known. CDR1 and CDR2 (germline): SEHNR, FQNEAQ (reference sequence). There are 15 residues in the CDR3. Trimming left V 5 bases short and J 0 bases short, with 14 bases between. Amplification yielded TCR beta CDR3 regions, with RNA transcripts as the source. The study used the HTBI primer set for a first-round RT-PCR of the TCR CDR3. TCRdb re-derived calls from the multiplex PCR reads in MiXCR, one entry per CDR3 protein. Of approximately 410,000 distinct CDR3 sequences in the sample, about 15% were seen once. The record originates from a study of T cells in Graves' hyperthyroidism and ophthalmopathy. Overall study findings and caveats: Blood samples included most of the expanded thyroid clonotypes exceeding 0.001.

J is TRBJ2-7 and V is TRBV7-9, with TRBD2 as a possible D gene (5 bases). The source material was blood. This TCR was sampled from a man in his late teens or twenties with Graves' ophthalmopathy. In nucleotides, the CDR3 is TGTGCCAGCAGCGGCCCGTCCGACTACTCCTACGAGCAGTACTTC. The encoded protein is CASSGPSDYSYEQYF.